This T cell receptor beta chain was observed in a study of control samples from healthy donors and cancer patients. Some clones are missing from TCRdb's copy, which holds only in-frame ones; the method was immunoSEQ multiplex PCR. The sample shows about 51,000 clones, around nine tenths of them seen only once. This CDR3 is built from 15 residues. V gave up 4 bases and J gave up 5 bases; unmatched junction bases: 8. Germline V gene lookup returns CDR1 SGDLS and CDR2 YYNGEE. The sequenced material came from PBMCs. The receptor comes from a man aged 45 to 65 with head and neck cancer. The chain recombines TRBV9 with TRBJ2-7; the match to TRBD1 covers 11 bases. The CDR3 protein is CASSPGTGGQHEQYF. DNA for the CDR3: TGTGCCAGCAGCCCCGGGACAGGGGGTCAACACGAGCAGTACTTC.